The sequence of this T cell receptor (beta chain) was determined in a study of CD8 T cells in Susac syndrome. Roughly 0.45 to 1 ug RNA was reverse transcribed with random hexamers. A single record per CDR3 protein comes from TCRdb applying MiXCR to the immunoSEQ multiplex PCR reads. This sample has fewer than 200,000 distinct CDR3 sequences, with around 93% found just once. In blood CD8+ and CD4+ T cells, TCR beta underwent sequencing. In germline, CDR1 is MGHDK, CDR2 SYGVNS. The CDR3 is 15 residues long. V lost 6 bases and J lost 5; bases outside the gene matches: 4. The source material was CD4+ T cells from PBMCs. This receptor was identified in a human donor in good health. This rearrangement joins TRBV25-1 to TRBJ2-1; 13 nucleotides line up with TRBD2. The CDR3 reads CASRGLAGRNNEQFF. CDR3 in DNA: TGTGCCAGCAGGGGACTAGCGGGGCGTAACAATGAGCAGTTCTTC.